Presented here are 20 T cell receptor beta chains from one specimen sequenced in a study of shared T cell receptors in the human thymus. Libraries were prepared by immunoSEQ multiplex PCR; TCRdb keeps only in-frame clonotypes and omits some of them. The table records hundreds of thousands of clones, approximately 87% of them present only once. The sample was also reused in another study, on human thymus T cells.

The sequenced sample was thymocytes. The receptors come from a boy in the first two years of life with a congenital heart defect.

The V gene is TRBV5-4, the J gene TRBJ2-7, with D possibly TRBD2 on 6 matching bases. The CDR3 spans 14 residues. Trimming took 4 bases from V and 7 from J, leaving 18 bases between them. In germline, CDR1 is SGHNT, CDR2 YYREEE (reference sequence). CDR3 loop: CASSPAAGTGEQYF. CDR3 nucleotides: TGTGCCAGCAGCCCCGCGGCGGGGACCGGAGAGCAGTACTTC.

V usage is TRBV5-6 and J usage is TRBJ1-2; TRBD1 matches at 10 bases. V lost 1 base, J lost 7 bases, and 13 bases stayed unmatched. CDR1 and CDR2 (germline): SGHDT, YYEEEE. The CDR3 totals 17 residues. This CDR3 is CASSLYPWWDRGFGYTF. The CDR3 DNA sequence: TGTGCCAGCAGCTTGTACCCGTGGTGGGACAGGGGATTTGGCTACACCTTC.

The chain uses TRBV7-9 and TRBJ1-2; 7 bases fit TRBD1. Germline values: CDR1 SEHNR, CDR2 FQNEAQ (reference sequence). The CDR3 is 15 amino acids. The trim removed 5 bases at V and 8 bases at J, leaving 14 bases unmatched. CDR3 nucleotide sequence: TGTGCCAGCAGCGCGACACAGGGGAAACTCGAGGGCTACACCTTC. As protein: CASSATQGKLEGYTF.

The CDR3 DNA sequence: TGTGCCACCAGCAGAGAACGAGAGCGCACTGAAGCTTTCTTT. As protein: CATSRERERTEAFF. This chain connects TRBV15 to TRBJ1-1, with D unclear. V lost 0 bases to trimming and J lost 4 bases, with 9 bases between them. The CDR3 is 14 residues long. Germline V gene sequence: CDR1 LNHNV, CDR2 YYDKDF (reference sequence).

This chain joins TRBV10-3 and TRBJ1-4, with D perhaps matching TRBD1 (6 bases). This CDR3 spans 15 amino acids. Trimming removed 0 bases from V and 2 bases from J, with 7 bases in between. Germline V gives CDR1 ENHRY, CDR2 SYGVKD. The chain's CDR3 is CAISESGQTNEKLFF. CDR3 nucleotides: TGTGCCATCAGTGAGTCAGGACAGACTAATGAAAAACTGTTTTTT.

V usage is TRBV6-6 and J usage is TRBJ2-2; D possibly corresponds to TRBD2 (5 bases). Germline V gene sequence: CDR1 MNHNY, CDR2 SVGAGI (reference sequence). The CDR3 is 15 amino acids. V lost 5 bases, J lost 4 bases, and 14 bases lay in between. In nucleotides, the CDR3 is TGTGCCAGCAGTGCCGCCAGGAGGTCCACCGGGGAGCTGTTTTTT. It specifies CASSAARRSTGELFF.

V and J are TRBV5-4 and TRBJ2-7, with a possible D match to TRBD2 (6 bases). Trimming cost V 0 bases and J 7 bases, with 8 bases left between them. The germline CDR1 and CDR2 sequences are SGHNT and YYREEE (reference sequence). The length of the CDR3 is 12 residues. Here the CDR3 DNA reads TGTGCCAGCAGCTTGGGGGGGAGGGAGCAGTACTTC. Encoded protein: CASSLGGREQYF.

The rearrangement joins TRBV7-2 to TRBJ2-2, with TRBD1 identical over 8 bases. Unmatched junction bases numbered 1, after V lost 0 bases and J lost 1 base. The CDR3 is 16 residues long. Germline lookup yields CDR1 SGHTA and CDR2 FQGNSA. CDR3 in DNA: TGTGCCAGCAGCTTAGCAGACAGGGGGAACACCGGGGAGCTGTTTTTT. Translated: CASSLADRGNTGELFF. Full variable domain (remainder filled in from reference TRBV7-2 and TRBJ2-2): GAGVSQSPSNKVTEKGKDVELRCDPISGHTALYWYRQSLGQGLEFLIYFQGNSAPDKSGLPSDRFSAERTGGSVSTLTIQRTQQEDSAVYLCASSLADRGNTGELFFGEGSRLTVL.

This chain uses TRBV9 with TRBJ1-1; no clear D gene. The V end lost 4 bases, the J end lost 0 bases, and 7 bases lay between the germline ends. Germline values: CDR1 SGDLS, CDR2 YYNGEE. This CDR3 has 13 amino acids. The CDR3 DNA reads TGTGCCAGCAGCCGCCGGTTGAACACTGAAGCTTTCTTT. Its protein is CASSRRLNTEAFF.

This clone showed up just once. The chain carries TRBV25-1 and TRBJ2-1; D may be TRBD1 (5 bases). Germline CDR1 MGHDK, CDR2 SYGVNS. The CDR3 is 16 amino acids. Trimming cost V 4 bases and J 1 base, with 14 bases left between them. The CDR3, as DNA: TGTGCCAGCAGTGCGGGCCCCCAGGGTTCCTACAATGAGCAGTTCTTC. It codes for CASSAGPQGSYNEQFF.

The J gene is TRBJ2-7, the V gene TRBV5-1, with unresolved D. CDR1 SGHRS and CDR2 YFSETQ come from the germline V gene. This CDR3 is 14 amino acids long. V lost 4 bases, J lost 5 bases, and 16 bases lay in between. The CDR3 nucleotides read TGCGCCAGCAGCCTCCTGCCCAGAATGGACGAGCAGTACTTC. Protein product: CASSLLPRMDEQYF.

The chain recombines TRBV27 with TRBJ2-1; D gene uncertain. The CDR3 loop spans 14 amino acids. CDR1 is MNHEY, CDR2 SMNVEV, per germline (reference sequence). V gave up 2 bases and J gave up 6 bases, with 11 bases separating them. The CDR3 coding sequence is TGTGCCAGCAGTTTACTCCTAAGCCCCAATGAGCAGTTCTTC. Translated: CASSLLLSPNEQFF.

The rearrangement links TRBV2 to TRBJ2-1; 9 nucleotides line up with TRBD1. CDR1 and CDR2 (germline): SNHLY, FYNNEI. Trimming took 3 bases from V and 1 from J; bases not matched to a gene: 19. The CDR3 is made up of 21 amino acids. CDR3 loop: CASSDARAQQGAPRSYNEQFF. The CDR3 DNA reads as TGTGCCAGCAGTGATGCGAGGGCTCAACAGGGGGCCCCACGTTCCTACAATGAGCAGTTCTTC.

V gene TRBV7-8 combines with J gene TRBJ1-2, with D tentatively TRBD1 (6 bases). V was shortened by 1 base and J by 3 bases, with 6 bases between the two germline ends. The CDR3 is 13 amino acids. CDR1 and CDR2 from the germline V gene are SGHVS and FQNEAQ. CDR3 sequence reads: CASSLDRDYGYTF. The CDR3 coding sequence is TGTGCCAGCAGCTTAGACAGGGACTATGGCTACACCTTC. The full variable domain, its missing parts supplied by reference TRBV7-8 and TRBJ1-2, is GAGVSQSPRYKVAKRGQDVALRCDPISGHVSLFWYQQALGQGPEFLTYFQNEAQLDKSGLPSDRFFAERPEGSVSTLKIQRTQQEDSAVYLCASSLDRDYGYTFGSGTRLTVV.

The V call is TRBV15, the J call TRBJ1-1; no definite D call. CDR3 length: 16 residues. Germline V gene lookup returns CDR1 LNHNV and CDR2 YYDKDF (reference sequence). Trimming shortened V by 1 base and J by 0 bases, and 12 bases separated the two germline ends. The CDR3 DNA is TGTGCCACCAGCAGAGGGCCCCAAAAGATGAACACTGAAGCTTTCTTT. This translates into CATSRGPQKMNTEAFF.

The chain combines TRBV15 with TRBJ2-4, with TRBD1 matching over 12 bases. Trimming took 1 base from V and 8 from J; bases not matched to a gene: 12. Germline V gene sequence: CDR1 LNHNV, CDR2 YYDKDF (reference sequence). There are 18 residues in the CDR3. This CDR3 reads CATSRVRDRGRWGDIQYF. DNA for the CDR3: TGTGCCACCAGCAGAGTTCGGGACAGGGGGCGTTGGGGGGACATTCAGTACTTC.

This rearrangement joins TRBV5-8 to TRBJ1-5; TRBD1 agrees at 7 bases. Germline CDR1 and CDR2: SGHTS and YDEGEE. V shed 4 bases and J 3 bases; nucleotides not matched to a gene: 10. This CDR3 has 16 residues. The CDR3 coding sequence is TGTGCCAGCAGCCTACAGGGGCCCAAATACAATCAGCCCCAGCATTTT. Encoded protein: CASSLQGPKYNQPQHF.

This chain joins TRBV18 and TRBJ1-2; D might be TRBD1 (6 bases). CDR1 and CDR2 (germline): KGHSH, LQKENI. Trimming shortened V by 3 bases and J by 0 bases, and 11 bases separated the two germline ends. CDR3 length: 15 residues. CDR3: CASSPRDTSNYGYTF. CDR3 coding DNA: TGTGCCAGCTCACCTAGGGACACGTCTAACTATGGCTACACCTTC. The full variable domain, its missing parts supplied by reference TRBV18 and TRBJ1-2, is NAGVMQNPRHLVRRRGQEARLRCSPMKGHSHVYWYRQLPEEGLKFMVYLQKENIIDESGMPKERFSAEFPKEGPSILRIQQVVRGDSAAYFCASSPRDTSNYGYTFGSGTRLTVV.

The rearrangement links TRBV12-2 to TRBJ2-1; the table names TRBD2, a call not compared with the DNA. TRBV12-2 is deemed a pseudogene. This CDR3 is built from 17 residues. DNA for the CDR3: TGTGCAAGTCGCTTTATCCGCAGCGGAAACCACGTCGGTGAGCAGTTCTTC. As protein: CASRFIRSGNHVGEQFF.

The chain joins TRBV2 to TRBJ1-3; D possibly corresponds to TRBD1 (5 bases). Deletions cut 8 bases from V and 3 bases from J, with 20 bases between. This CDR3 contains 16 residues. Looked up from germline, CDR1 is SNHLY and CDR2 is FYNNEI. The DNA for the CDR3 is TGTGCCAGCGACTTGAAAGGAGGGGCTGGTGGAAACACCATATATTTT. Translating it yields CASDLKGGAGGNTIYF.